Listed below are T cell receptor beta chains from one sample, sequenced in a study of technical replicates of blood from a few donors. The method was immunoSEQ multiplex PCR; TCRdb's version includes in-frame clones alone and lacks a portion of them. The data hold 75,000 to 95,000 clones, with approximately 94% observed a single time. The sequencing input was T cells isolated from PBMCs. The receptors here all came from a human donor in good health. The CDR3 runs from the conserved cysteine through the conserved F or W. The D gene is left open where the match is weak. Not all rows give a size; the values are once, few, many and, for expanded clones, a class.

TRBV5-1	TRBJ2-3	.	TRBD2	TGCGCCAGCAGCTTGTGGGGGGGAACAGATACGCAGTATTTT	CASSLWGGTDTQYF
TRBV6-1	TRBJ2-7	.	.	TGTGCCAGTGAAAGGGGTACATTCTCCTACGAGCAGTACTTC	CASERGTFSYEQYF
TRBV14	TRBJ2-2	.	.	TGTGCCAGCAGCCGAGGGATCTACACCGGGGAGCTGTTTTTT	CASSRGIYTGELFF
TRBV28	TRBJ2-7	.	.	TGTGCCACGGCCCCCGGAGCGCCCACCTACGAGCAGTACTTC	CATAPGAPTYEQYF
TRBV19	TRBJ1-2	.	.	TGTGCCAGCTGGAGAGGCAGCGACTATGGCTACACCTTC	CASWRGSDYGYTF
TRBV5-6	TRBJ2-7	.	.	TGTGCCAGCAGCTTGGCCCAAGGCAGGGGTGCCTACGAGCAGTACTTC	CASSLAQGRGAYEQYF
TRBV4-3	TRBJ2-2	once	.	TGCGCCAGCAGCCGACTAGACACCGGGGAGCTGTTTTTT	CASSRLDTGELFF
TRBV19	TRBJ2-3	.	.	TGTGCCAGTAGTAATCTACAGGGTCCAACGCAGTATTTT	CASSNLQGPTQYF
TRBV28	TRBJ1-2	.	.	TGTGCCAGCAGTTTCTCGGTGTTCGGCTACACCTTC	CASSFSVFGYTF
TRBV5-6	TRBJ1-5	.	.	TGTGCCAGCAGCTTGCTCAGGGGAAGCATCAATCAGCCCCAGCATTTT	CASSLLRGSINQPQHF
TRBV28	TRBJ1-5	.	.	TGTGCCAGCAGTCCCCAGGGTTTTAGCAATCAGCCCCAGCATTTT	CASSPQGFSNQPQHF
TRBV2	TRBJ1-1	once	.	TGTGCCAGCACTCGGGAGAACACTGAAGCTTTCTTT	CASTRENTEAFF
TRBV30	TRBJ2-3	.	TRBD2	TGTGCCTGGAGTCGAGAAGTAAGCGGGAGCCGCACAGATACGCAGTATTTT	CAWSREVSGSRTDTQYF
TRBV19	TRBJ2-5	.	.	TGTGCCAGTAGTATTGGGGGGAGCCAAGAGACCCAGTACTTC	CASSIGGSQETQYF
TRBV6-1	TRBJ2-7	.	TRBD1	TGTGCCAGCAGTGAATCGGGGACAGGGGATCACGAGCAGTACTTC	CASSESGTGDHEQYF
TRBV7-9	TRBJ1-1	.	TRBD1	TGTGCCAGCAGCAGACAGGGGGCGTACACTGAAGCTTTCTTT	CASSRQGAYTEAFF
TRBV4-1	TRBJ1-3	.	.	TGCGCCAGCAGCCAAGAGGAGTTCTCTGGAAACACCATATATTTT	CASSQEEFSGNTIYF
TRBV6-5	TRBJ1-1	.	.	TGTGCCAGCAGTTACTCAACGCAGTACACTGAAGCTTTCTTT	CASSYSTQYTEAFF
TRBV5-1	TRBJ2-2	.	TRBD2	TGCGCCAGCAGCTTACTTGCGGCGGGAGGCCTGAACACCGGGGAGCTGTTTTTT	CASSLLAAGGLNTGELFF
TRBV29-1	TRBJ1-2	.	.	TGCAGCATCTACGATGACAGCCTCTATGGCTACACCTTC	CSIYDDSLYGYTF
TRBV27	TRBJ1-4	.	.	TGTGCCAGCGCTTGGCAGGACAGTAATGAAAAACTGTTTTTT	CASAWQDSNEKLFF
TRBV15	TRBJ2-1	.	TRBD2	TGTGCCACCAGAATGACTAGCGGGAGCTCCTACAATGAGCAGTTCTTC	CATRMTSGSSYNEQFF